Shown below are 4 T cell receptor beta chains from a single sample sequenced in a study of T-cell memory formation after mild COVID-19. TCRdb reanalysed the 5' RACE reads using MiXCR and keeps one entry per CDR3 protein. The sample consists of roughly 110,000 distinct CDR3 sequences, roughly 12% of them appearing once. Sequencing was performed on PBMCs or a T cell subset sorted from them (not recorded which). The receptor set was obtained from an adult woman who had mild COVID-19 (a few samples of this study predate the infection). Cell type and time point are not known.

This clonotype was recorded at least ten times. The chain combines TRBV6-5 with TRBJ2-3, with 9 bases identical to TRBD2. The length of the CDR3 is 16 residues. In germline, CDR1 is MNHEY, CDR2 SVGAGI. The J segment lost 2 bases and the V segment lost 6 bases, leaving 9 bases of the junction unmatched. Written as DNA, the CDR3 is TGTGCCAGCAGACTGGTAGCGGGAGAGATCACAGATACGCAGTATTTT. Translated, it gives CASRLVAGEITDTQYF.

This clonotype was recorded a few times. This chain joins TRBV5-1 and TRBJ2-5; D gene ambiguous. The ends were cut back, 0 bases at V and 5 bases at J, with 8 bases in the middle. The CDR3 has 13 residues. CDR1 is SGHRS, CDR2 YFSETQ, per germline. The CDR3 here is CASSLVPDETQYF. For the CDR3, the DNA is TGCGCCAGCAGCTTGGTTCCCGACGAGACCCAGTACTTC.

This clonotype occurred a few times. The J gene is TRBJ1-3, the V gene TRBV10-3; the D is unclear. The germline V and J ends were trimmed by 0 bases and 0 bases, with 9 bases remaining between them. The CDR3 length is 16 residues. In germline, CDR1 is ENHRY, CDR2 SYGVKD. CDR3 sequence: CAISESIPSSGNTIYF. The CDR3 DNA is TGTGCCATCAGTGAGTCGATACCAAGCTCTGGAAACACCATATATTTT.

This chain joins TRBV5-1 and TRBJ2-7; possibly TRBD1 for D (6 bases). The CDR3 contains 12 residues. Per germline, CDR1 SGHRS and CDR2 YFSETQ. Trimming took 4 bases from V and 2 from J, leaving 7 bases between them. In DNA, the CDR3 is TGCGCCAGCAGCCCAGGGGCCTACGAGCAGTACTTC. Translating it yields CASSPGAYEQYF.